This record covers a single T cell receptor beta chain. The CDR3 is 14 amino acids. The V end was cut by 4 bases, the J end by 4 bases, with 11 bases between. The germline V gene has CDR1 SGHDT and CDR2 YYEEEE. Clones were sequenced by immunoSEQ multiplex PCR, and TCRdb holds only the in-frame ones, with some missing. This table holds approximately 110,000 clones, around four fifths found once. This sample is part of a study of blood T cell repertoires in COVID-19. Source material: peripheral blood. The TCR comes from an elderly man with COVID-19, enrolled during active disease. The chain joins TRBV5-6 to TRBJ2-2; unclear D gene. CDR3 bases: TGTGCCAGCAGCACCCTAGGCGGCACCGGGGAGCTGTTTTTT. Its protein product is CASSTLGGTGELFF.